The 4 T cell receptor beta chains below all came from one sample that was sequenced in a study of T cells of healthy individuals. TCRdb reprocessed the 5' RACE reads with MiXCR, giving one entry per CDR3 protein. This sample carries about 96,000 distinct CDR3 sequences, approximately 18% of them seen once, and the ten largest clones take around 6.4%. The receptor source for this set is a human donor in good health.

This clonotype was found many times. The rearrangement joins TRBV2 to TRBJ1-1; the D is unclear. CDR3 length: 10 residues. Germline V gives CDR1 SNHLY, CDR2 FYNNEI. Trimming took off 8 bases at V and 9 bases at J, with 10 bases between the two ends. The CDR3 region is CASALTQAFF. The CDR3, as DNA: TGTGCCAGCGCCCTTACCCAAGCTTTCTTT.

This clonotype was counted a few times. The CDR3 nucleotides read TGTGCCAGCAGTTTAGCGGGGGCTGGATCAGATACGCAGTATTTT. This encodes CASSLAGAGSDTQYF. The chain links TRBV12-3 or TRBV12-4 to TRBJ2-3, with D possibly matching TRBD1 (6 bases). V dropped 0 bases and J dropped 4 bases, with 11 bases sitting between them. This CDR3 region has 15 residues.

This clonotype appeared a few times. The chain employs TRBV5-1 and TRBJ2-7, with unresolved D. CDR1 and CDR2 from the germline V gene are SGHRS and YFSETQ. This CDR3 has 12 amino acids. The ends were cut back, 0 bases at V and 5 bases at J, with 6 bases in the middle. Here the CDR3 DNA reads TGCGCCAGCAGCTTGGCGGCCGACGAGCAGTACTTC. Protein: CASSLAADEQYF.

The chain has TRBV7-2 and TRBJ1-1; 8 bases fit TRBD1. CDR1 and CDR2 (germline): SGHTA, FQGNSA. CDR3 length: 15 amino acids. J was trimmed by 7 bases and V by 5 bases; bases with no gene match: 12. The CDR3 bases are TGTGCCAGCAGCGAACTTAGGACAGGGAAAGATGAAGCTTTCTTT. Translation: CASSELRTGKDEAFF.